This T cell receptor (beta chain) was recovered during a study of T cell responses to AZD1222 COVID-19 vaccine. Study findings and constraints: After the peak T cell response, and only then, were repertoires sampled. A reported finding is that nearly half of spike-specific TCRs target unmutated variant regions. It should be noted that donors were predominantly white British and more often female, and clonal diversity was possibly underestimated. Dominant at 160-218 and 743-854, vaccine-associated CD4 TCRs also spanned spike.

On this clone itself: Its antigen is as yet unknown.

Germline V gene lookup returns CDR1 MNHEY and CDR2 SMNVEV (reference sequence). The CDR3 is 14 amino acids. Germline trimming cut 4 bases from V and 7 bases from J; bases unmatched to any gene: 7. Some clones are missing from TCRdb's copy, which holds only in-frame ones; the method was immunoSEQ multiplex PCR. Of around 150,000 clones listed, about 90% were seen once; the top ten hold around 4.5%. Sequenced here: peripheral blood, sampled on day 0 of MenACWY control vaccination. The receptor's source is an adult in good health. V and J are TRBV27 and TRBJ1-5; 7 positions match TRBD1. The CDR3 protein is CASSSGTVRQPQHF. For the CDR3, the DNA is TGTGCCAGCAGTTCCGGGACAGTGAGGCAGCCCCAGCATTTT.